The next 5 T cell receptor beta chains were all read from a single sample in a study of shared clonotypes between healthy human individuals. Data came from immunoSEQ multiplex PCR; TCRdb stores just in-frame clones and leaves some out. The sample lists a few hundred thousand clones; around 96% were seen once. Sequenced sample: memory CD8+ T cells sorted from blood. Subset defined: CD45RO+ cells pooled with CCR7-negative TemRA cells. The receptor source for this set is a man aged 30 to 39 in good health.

CDR3 region: CASSPAGGGYNEQFF. The CDR3 DNA sequence: TGTGCCAGCAGTCCGGCGGGAGGTGGATACAATGAGCAGTTCTTC. This sequence joins TRBV6-4 and TRBJ2-1; 8 positions match TRBD2. The CDR3 has 15 amino acids. V lost 5 bases to trimming and J lost 4 bases; unmatched junction nucleotides: 7. The germline V gene encodes CDR1 MRHNA and CDR2 SNTAGT.

The CDR3: CASGTGGTDTQYF. CDR3 bases: TGCGCCAGCGGGACAGGGGGAACAGATACGCAGTATTTT. This chain links TRBV10-1 with TRBJ2-3; 11 bases map to TRBD1. This CDR3 has 13 amino acids. Unmatched junction bases numbered 1, after V lost 8 bases and J lost 3 bases. From germline, CDR1 is WNHNN and CDR2 SYGVQD (reference sequence).

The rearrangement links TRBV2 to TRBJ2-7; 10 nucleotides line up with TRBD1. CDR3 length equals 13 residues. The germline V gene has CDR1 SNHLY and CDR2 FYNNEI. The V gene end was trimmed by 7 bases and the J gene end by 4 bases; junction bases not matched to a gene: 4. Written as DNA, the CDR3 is TGTGCCAGCATTTGGACAGGGGGTTACGAGCAGTACTTC. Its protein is CASIWTGGYEQYF.

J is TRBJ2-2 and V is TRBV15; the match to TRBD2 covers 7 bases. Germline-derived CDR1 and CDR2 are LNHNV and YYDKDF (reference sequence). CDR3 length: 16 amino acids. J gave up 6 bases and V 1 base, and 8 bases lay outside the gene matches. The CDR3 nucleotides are TGTGCCACCAGCAGAGGCGGTGGGGGAGGGGCCGGGGAGCTGTTTTTT. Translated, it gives CATSRGGGGGAGELFF.

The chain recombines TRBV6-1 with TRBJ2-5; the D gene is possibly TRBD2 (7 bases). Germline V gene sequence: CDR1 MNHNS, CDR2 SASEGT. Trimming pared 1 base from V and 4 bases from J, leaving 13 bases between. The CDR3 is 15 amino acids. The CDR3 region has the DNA TGTGCCAGCAGTGAAGAGGCAAGGGGGGGAGAGACCCAGTACTTC. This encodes CASSEEARGGETQYF.